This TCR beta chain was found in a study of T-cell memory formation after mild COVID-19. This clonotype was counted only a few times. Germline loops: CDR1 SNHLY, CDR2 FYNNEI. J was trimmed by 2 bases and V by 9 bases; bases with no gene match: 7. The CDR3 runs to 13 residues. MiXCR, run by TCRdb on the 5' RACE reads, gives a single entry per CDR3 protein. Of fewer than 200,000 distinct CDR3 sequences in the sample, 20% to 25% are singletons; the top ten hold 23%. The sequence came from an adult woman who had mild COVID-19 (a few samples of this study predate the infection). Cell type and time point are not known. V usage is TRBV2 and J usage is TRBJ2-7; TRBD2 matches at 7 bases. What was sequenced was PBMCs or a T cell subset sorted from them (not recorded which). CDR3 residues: CASWGGTTYEQYF. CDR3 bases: TGTGCCAGTTGGGGGGGGACCACCTACGAGCAGTACTTC.